What follows describes a single TCR beta chain. Germline V gene data show CDR1 as LNHDA and CDR2 as SQIVND (reference sequence). The CDR3 totals 15 residues. Between the trimmed V and J ends, which lost 6 bases and 7 bases, there was a span of 16 bases. This record belongs to a study of blood T cell repertoires in COVID-19. For the study at large: PBMCs, B-cell-depleted T cells, or T cells were the source of the cDNA or gDNA that made up the material.

Source study methods: For nucleated cells, counts were estimated from reference gene primer amplification. Profiling relied on immunoSEQ multiplex PCR, and the TCRdb table lists in-frame clones only, not all of them. The V and J calls and the clone size are those of that table, but D and trimming were determined from the DNA. The repertoire has some 130,000 clones, roughly 91% of them found once; the top ten carry about 4.5%. This TCR was sampled from a man in his fifties or sixties with COVID-19, enrolled during active disease. Material: peripheral blood. This chain links TRBV19 with TRBJ1-6, with D perhaps matching TRBD1 (5 bases). CDR3: CASRYNVGGNSPLHF. The CDR3 coding sequence is TGTGCCAGTAGGTACAACGTCGGGGGGAATTCACCCCTCCACTTT. Complete variable domain (other parts from reference TRBV19 and TRBJ1-6): DGGITQSPKYLFRKEGQNVTLSCEQNLNHDAMYWYRQDPGQGLRLIYYSQIVNDFQKGDIAEGYSVSREKKESFPLTVTSAQKNPTAFYLCASRYNVGGNSPLHFGNGTRLTVT.